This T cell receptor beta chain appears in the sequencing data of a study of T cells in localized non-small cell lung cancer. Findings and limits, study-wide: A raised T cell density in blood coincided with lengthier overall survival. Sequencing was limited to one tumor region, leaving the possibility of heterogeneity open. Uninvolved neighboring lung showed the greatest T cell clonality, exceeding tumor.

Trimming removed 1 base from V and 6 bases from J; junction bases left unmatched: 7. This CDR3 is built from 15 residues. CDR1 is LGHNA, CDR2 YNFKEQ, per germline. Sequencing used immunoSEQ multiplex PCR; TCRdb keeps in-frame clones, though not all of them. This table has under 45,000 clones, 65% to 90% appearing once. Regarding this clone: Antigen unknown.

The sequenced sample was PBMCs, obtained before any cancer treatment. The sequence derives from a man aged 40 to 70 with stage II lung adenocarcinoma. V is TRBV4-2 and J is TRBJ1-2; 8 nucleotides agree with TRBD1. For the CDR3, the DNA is TGTGCCAGCAGCCAAGTAATGACGGGACAGGATGGCTACACCTTC. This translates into CASSQVMTGQDGYTF.